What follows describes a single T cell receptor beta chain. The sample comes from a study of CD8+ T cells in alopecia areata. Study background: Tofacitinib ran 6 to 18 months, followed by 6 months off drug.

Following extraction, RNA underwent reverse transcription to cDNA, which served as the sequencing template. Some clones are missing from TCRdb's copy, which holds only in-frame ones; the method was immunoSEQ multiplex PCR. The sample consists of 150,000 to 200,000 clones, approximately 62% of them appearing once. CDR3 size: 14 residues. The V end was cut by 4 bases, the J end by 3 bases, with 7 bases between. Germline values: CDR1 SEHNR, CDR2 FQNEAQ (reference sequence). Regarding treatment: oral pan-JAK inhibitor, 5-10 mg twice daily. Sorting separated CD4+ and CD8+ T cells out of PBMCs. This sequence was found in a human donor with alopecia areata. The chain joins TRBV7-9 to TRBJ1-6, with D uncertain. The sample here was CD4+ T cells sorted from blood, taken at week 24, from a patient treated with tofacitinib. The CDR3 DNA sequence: TGTGCCAGCAGCTCTCCGGACTATAATTCACCCCTCCACTTT. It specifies CASSSPDYNSPLHF.